This is a list of T cell receptor beta chains from one sample in a study of T cell repertoires in cytomegalovirus infection. These receptors lack a known antigen. TCRdb redid the calling of the reads with MiXCR, one entry per CDR3 protein. The data hold 27,000 or so distinct CDR3 sequences, with under 20% observed a single time. The sequencing used CD8+ T cells from cultured PBMCs, collected from culture after CMV antigen stimulation. These receptors all come from a human donor in good health (CMV status not recorded). Some clones in this sample may be carry-over from other donors' samples. Each CDR3 is given with its conserved first and last residue. Fields, in order: CDR3 protein, CDR3 DNA, J gene, V gene, D gene, clone size. A D gene is named only where the DNA matches it firmly. Part of the rows lack a size; the others show once, few, many or a class for expanded clones.

CDR3aa: CASSLVGSNQPQHF
CDR3nt: TGTGCCAGCAGTTTGGTAGGGAGCAATCAGCCCCAGCATTTT
j_gene: TRBJ1-5
v_gene: TRBV12-3/TRBV12-4
d_gene: NA
abundance: NA

CDR3aa: CASTIVTGTTNTGELFF
CDR3nt: TGTGCCAGCACCATCGTCACAGGGACAACGAACACCGGGGAGCTGTTTTTT
j_gene: TRBJ2-2
v_gene: TRBV6-1
d_gene: NA
abundance: NA

CDR3aa: CASSLDRLAGAWFF
CDR3nt: TGTGCCAGCAGCCTAGACCGGCTAGCGGGAGCCTGGTTCTTC
j_gene: TRBJ2-1
v_gene: TRBV11-2
d_gene: TRBD2
abundance: many

CDR3aa: CASSLPGRSTEAFF
CDR3nt: TGTGCCAGCAGCCTTCCTGGGCGGAGCACTGAAGCTTTCTTT
j_gene: TRBJ1-1
v_gene: TRBV7-2
d_gene: NA
abundance: few

CDR3aa: CASSFVEVHEKLFF
CDR3nt: TGTGCCAGCAGCTTTGTGGAGGTTCATGAAAAACTGTTTTTT
j_gene: TRBJ1-4
v_gene: TRBV7-4
d_gene: NA
abundance: many

CDR3aa: CASSQLAGGPYEQYF
CDR3nt: TGCGCCAGCAGCCAATTAGCGGGAGGGCCCTACGAGCAGTACTTC
j_gene: TRBJ2-7
v_gene: TRBV4-1
d_gene: TRBD2
abundance: NA

CDR3aa: CSVPGSQANYGYTF
CDR3nt: TGCAGCGTTCCGGGGAGTCAAGCTAACTATGGCTACACCTTC
j_gene: TRBJ1-2
v_gene: TRBV29-1
d_gene: NA
abundance: NA

CDR3aa: CASSLEALYTQYF
CDR3nt: TGTGCCAGCAGCTTGGAGGCCCTTTATACGCAGTATTTT
j_gene: TRBJ2-3
v_gene: TRBV5-4
d_gene: NA
abundance: few

CDR3aa: CASSDSQNYGYTF
CDR3nt: TGTGCCAGCAGTGACTCTCAGAACTATGGCTACACCTTC
j_gene: TRBJ1-2
v_gene: TRBV2
d_gene: NA
abundance: NA

CDR3aa: CASSATDSGNTIYF
CDR3nt: TGTGCCAGCAGTGCCACTGACTCTGGAAACACCATATATTTT
j_gene: TRBJ1-3
v_gene: TRBV7-8
d_gene: NA
abundance: NA

CDR3aa: CASSPVGGRGTNTGELFF
CDR3nt: TGTGCCAGCAGCCCTGTGGGTGGCAGGGGGACAAACACCGGGGAGCTGTTTTTT
j_gene: TRBJ2-2
v_gene: TRBV9
d_gene: TRBD1
abundance: NA

CDR3aa: CASSLNPGTSYNEQFF
CDR3nt: TGTGCCAGCAGCTTAAATCCGGGAACCTCCTACAATGAGCAGTTCTTC
j_gene: TRBJ2-1
v_gene: TRBV11-2
d_gene: NA
abundance: NA

CDR3aa: CASSLIVRDNEQFF
CDR3nt: TGTGCCAGCAGTTTGATAGTTAGGGACAATGAGCAGTTCTTC
j_gene: TRBJ2-1
v_gene: TRBV28
d_gene: NA
abundance: few

CDR3aa: CASTRTSGSYEQYF
CDR3nt: TGTGCCAGCACCCGGACTAGCGGGAGCTACGAGCAGTACTTC
j_gene: TRBJ2-7
v_gene: TRBV6-1
d_gene: TRBD2
abundance: NA

CDR3aa: CASSGGLAEPNEQFF
CDR3nt: TGTGCCAGCAGTGGGGGACTAGCGGAACCCAATGAGCAGTTCTTC
j_gene: TRBJ2-1
v_gene: TRBV2
d_gene: TRBD2
abundance: NA

CDR3aa: CASSLTDSGSAYEQYF
CDR3nt: TGCGCCAGCAGCCTTACCGATAGCGGGAGTGCCTACGAGCAGTACTTC
j_gene: TRBJ2-7
v_gene: TRBV4-1
d_gene: TRBD2
abundance: few

CDR3aa: CASSFVGSNTGELFF
CDR3nt: TGTGCCAGCAGTTTTGTAGGGTCGAACACCGGGGAGCTGTTTTTT
j_gene: TRBJ2-2
v_gene: TRBV28
d_gene: NA
abundance: NA

CDR3aa: CASSLKSGGIAEAFF
CDR3nt: TGTGCCAGCAGTTTAAAGTCTGGGGGGATCGCTGAAGCTTTCTTT
j_gene: TRBJ1-1
v_gene: TRBV27
d_gene: NA
abundance: many

CDR3aa: CASSFIGREQFF
CDR3nt: TGTGCCAGCAGTTTTATAGGAAGAGAGCAGTTCTTC
j_gene: TRBJ2-1
v_gene: TRBV27
d_gene: NA
abundance: few

CDR3aa: CASSYQYRGPKNTEAFF
CDR3nt: TGTGCCAGCAGTTACCAATACAGGGGGCCAAAGAACACTGAAGCTTTCTTT
j_gene: TRBJ1-1
v_gene: TRBV6-5
d_gene: TRBD1
abundance: NA

CDR3aa: CASSYSRWKRQPVPQETQYF
CDR3nt: TGTGCCAGCAGTTACTCGAGATGGAAACGGCAGCCCGTGCCCCAAGAGACCCAGTACTTC
j_gene: TRBJ2-5
v_gene: TRBV6-2/TRBV6-3
d_gene: NA
abundance: few

CDR3aa: CASTTDVGSATDTQYF
CDR3nt: TGTGCCAGCACCACCGACGTGGGAAGTGCAACAGATACGCAGTATTTT
j_gene: TRBJ2-3
v_gene: TRBV5-6
d_gene: NA
abundance: few

CDR3aa: CASSESSGIGNTIYF
CDR3nt: TGTGCCAGCAGTGAAAGTTCAGGGATAGGAAACACCATATATTTT
j_gene: TRBJ1-3
v_gene: TRBV2
d_gene: NA
abundance: NA

CDR3aa: CASSQDRGTYEQYF
CDR3nt: TGCGCCAGCAGCCAAGATAGGGGCACCTACGAGCAGTACTTC
j_gene: TRBJ2-7
v_gene: TRBV4-1
d_gene: NA
abundance: few

CDR3aa: CASSIPGTTAEAFF
CDR3nt: TGTGCCAGCAGCATCCCGGGAACCACCGCTGAAGCTTTCTTT
j_gene: TRBJ1-1
v_gene: TRBV11-1
d_gene: NA
abundance: NA

CDR3aa: CASSSGLSFYEQYF
CDR3nt: TGTGCCAGCAGTTCGGGACTATCCTTCTACGAGCAGTACTTC
j_gene: TRBJ2-7
v_gene: TRBV6-5
d_gene: TRBD2
abundance: NA

CDR3aa: CASSTGQGVSQPQHF
CDR3nt: TGTGCCAGCAGTACCGGACAGGGCGTAAGTCAGCCCCAGCATTTT
j_gene: TRBJ1-5
v_gene: TRBV12-3/TRBV12-4
d_gene: TRBD1
abundance: few

CDR3aa: CASSLASTGELFF
CDR3nt: TGTGCCAGCAGCTTGGCCAGCACCGGGGAGCTGTTTTTT
j_gene: TRBJ2-2
v_gene: TRBV5-5
d_gene: NA
abundance: NA

CDR3aa: CASSRRDGYYGYTF
CDR3nt: TGTGCCAGCAGCCGACGGGACGGTTACTATGGCTACACCTTC
j_gene: TRBJ1-2
v_gene: TRBV11-2
d_gene: NA
abundance: once

CDR3aa: CASSLGSAEQYF
CDR3nt: TGTGCCAGCAGCTTGGGGAGTGCCGAGCAGTACTTC
j_gene: TRBJ2-7
v_gene: TRBV7-2
d_gene: NA
abundance: many

CDR3aa: CASSLVAYEQYF
CDR3nt: TGTGCCAGCAGCTTAGTTGCCTACGAGCAGTACTTC
j_gene: TRBJ2-7
v_gene: TRBV7-2
d_gene: NA
abundance: few

CDR3aa: CASSFPRRVGGNTEAFF
CDR3nt: TGTGCCAGCAGTTTTCCTCGACGCGTAGGGGGGAACACTGAAGCTTTCTTT
j_gene: TRBJ1-1
v_gene: TRBV28
d_gene: NA
abundance: few

CDR3aa: CASSAPGQGEKLFF
CDR3nt: TGTGCCAGCAGCGCTCCGGGACAGGGCGAAAAACTGTTTTTT
j_gene: TRBJ1-4
v_gene: TRBV7-9
d_gene: TRBD1
abundance: once

CDR3aa: CASRGTGKKYEQYF
CDR3nt: TGTGCCAGCAGGGGGACAGGGAAGAAATACGAGCAGTACTTC
j_gene: TRBJ2-7
v_gene: TRBV28
d_gene: TRBD1
abundance: NA

CDR3aa: CASSNGGSYNGKFF
CDR3nt: TGTGCCAGCAGCAACGGTGGGAGTTACAATGGGAAGTTCTTC
j_gene: TRBJ2-1
v_gene: TRBV12-3/TRBV12-4
d_gene: NA
abundance: NA

CDR3aa: CASGSSGGHEQYF
CDR3nt: TGTGCTAGTGGCTCCTCGGGGGGGCACGAGCAGTACTTC
j_gene: TRBJ2-7
v_gene: TRBV12-5
d_gene: TRBD2
abundance: few

CDR3aa: CDSSLMATLAGTTDTQYF
CDR3nt: TGTGACAGCAGTTTAATGGCAACGCTAGCGGGGACCACAGATACGCAGTATTTT
j_gene: TRBJ2-3
v_gene: TRBV27
d_gene: TRBD2
abundance: NA

CDR3aa: CASGLVQTGGDGYTF
CDR3nt: TGTGCTAGTGGTTTGGTACAAACAGGGGGCGATGGCTACACCTTC
j_gene: TRBJ1-2
v_gene: TRBV12-5
d_gene: TRBD1
abundance: few

CDR3aa: CATSREVNEQYF
CDR3nt: TGTGCCACCAGCAGGGAAGTCAACGAGCAGTACTTC
j_gene: TRBJ2-7
v_gene: TRBV15
d_gene: NA
abundance: NA

CDR3aa: CASSRYLGTADTQYF
CDR3nt: TGTGCCAGCAGCCGATATCTAGGGACCGCAGATACGCAGTATTTT
j_gene: TRBJ2-3
v_gene: TRBV7-2
d_gene: NA
abundance: NA

CDR3aa: CASSLNFDRRKAFF
CDR3nt: TGTGCCAGCAGTCTGAATTTTGACAGGCGGAAGGCTTTCTTT
j_gene: TRBJ1-1
v_gene: TRBV12-3/TRBV12-4
d_gene: NA
abundance: NA

CDR3aa: CASSLRSALPTDTQYF
CDR3nt: TGTGCCAGCAGCTTAAGGTCTGCACTGCCCACAGATACGCAGTATTTT
j_gene: TRBJ2-3
v_gene: TRBV7-2
d_gene: NA
abundance: few

CDR3aa: CATRTGEYTGELFF
CDR3nt: TGTGCCACCCGGACGGGGGAGTACACCGGGGAGCTGTTTTTT
j_gene: TRBJ2-2
v_gene: TRBV6-2/TRBV6-3
d_gene: NA
abundance: few

CDR3aa: CASSPRVGNTGELFF
CDR3nt: TGTGCCAGCAGCCCTAGAGTGGGGAACACCGGGGAGCTGTTTTTT
j_gene: TRBJ2-2
v_gene: TRBV7-6
d_gene: NA
abundance: many

CDR3aa: CASSPAMNTEAFF
CDR3nt: TGTGCCAGCAGCCCAGCGATGAACACTGAAGCTTTCTTT
j_gene: TRBJ1-1
v_gene: TRBV6-5
d_gene: NA
abundance: many

CDR3aa: CASSQEGEAYNEQFF
CDR3nt: TGTGCCAGCAGCCAAGAGGGGGAGGCCTACAATGAGCAGTTCTTC
j_gene: TRBJ2-1
v_gene: TRBV11-3
d_gene: NA
abundance: NA

CDR3aa: CASTPRGQGSGSPLHF
CDR3nt: TGTGCCAGCACCCCCCGGGGGCAGGGCAGTGGCTCACCCCTCCACTTT
j_gene: TRBJ1-6
v_gene: TRBV7-8
d_gene: NA
abundance: NA

CDR3aa: CASSAGGGAETQYF
CDR3nt: TGTGCCAGCAGTGCTGGAGGGGGCGCAGAGACCCAGTACTTC
j_gene: TRBJ2-5
v_gene: TRBV2
d_gene: NA
abundance: NA

CDR3aa: CSARGRGEGNTEAFF
CDR3nt: TGCAGTGCTAGAGGCCGGGGCGAAGGGAACACTGAAGCTTTCTTT
j_gene: TRBJ1-1
v_gene: TRBV20-1
d_gene: NA
abundance: few

CDR3aa: CASSELTRRHARRMETQYF
CDR3nt: TGTGCCAGCAGCGAGCTTACGCGCAGACATGCCCGTAGGATGGAGACCCAGTACTTC
j_gene: TRBJ2-5
v_gene: TRBV7-2
d_gene: NA
abundance: NA

CDR3aa: CASSPGDSYYEQYF
CDR3nt: TGTGCCAGCAGCCCAGGGGACAGTTACTACGAGCAGTACTTC
j_gene: TRBJ2-7
v_gene: TRBV7-2
d_gene: TRBD1
abundance: NA

CDR3aa: CASRDPGSINYGYTF
CDR3nt: TGTGCCAGTAGGGACCCTGGATCGATTAACTATGGCTACACCTTC
j_gene: TRBJ1-2
v_gene: TRBV19
d_gene: NA
abundance: NA